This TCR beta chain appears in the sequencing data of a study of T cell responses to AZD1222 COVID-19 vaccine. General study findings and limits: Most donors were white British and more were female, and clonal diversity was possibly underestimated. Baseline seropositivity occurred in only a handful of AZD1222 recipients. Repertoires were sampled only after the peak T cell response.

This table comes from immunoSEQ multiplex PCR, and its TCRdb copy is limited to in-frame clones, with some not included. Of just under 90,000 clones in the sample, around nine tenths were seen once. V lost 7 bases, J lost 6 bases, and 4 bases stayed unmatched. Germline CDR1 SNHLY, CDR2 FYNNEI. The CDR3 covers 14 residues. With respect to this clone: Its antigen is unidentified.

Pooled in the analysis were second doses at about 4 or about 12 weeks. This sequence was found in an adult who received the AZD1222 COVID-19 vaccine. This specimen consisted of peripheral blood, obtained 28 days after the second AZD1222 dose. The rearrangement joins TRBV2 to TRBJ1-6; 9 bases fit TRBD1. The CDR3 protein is CASIGTGLNSPLHF. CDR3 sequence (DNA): TGTGCCAGCATCGGGACAGGGCTTAATTCACCCCTCCACTTT.